What follows is one T cell receptor (beta chain) and its context. Its matching antigen is unknown. The sample carries other DNA sequences with the same CDR3. Positive CCR7 selection of CD45RO-negative cells yielded the naive CD8 cells, and terminally differentiated effector memory CD45RA+ cells were excluded. Profiling relied on immunoSEQ multiplex PCR, and the TCRdb table lists in-frame clones only, not all of them. The table includes around 2.1 million clones, approximately 94% detected once. The entry originates in a study of shared clonotypes between healthy human individuals. On the study more broadly: The donor pool was made up of two women and three men aged 18 to 49. There were three CD4 naive, three CD4 memory, two CD8 naive and one CD8 memory plates per donor.

Findings and caveats of the study: Sorted-subset samples were not fully sequenced, rarefaction indicated. Among non-shared clonotypes, generation probabilities were lower than among those shared by all four donors.

This TCR came from a man aged 18-30 years in good health. Some clones in this sample may be carry-over from other donors' samples. The specimen was naive CD8+ T cells from PBMCs.

The CDR3, as DNA: TGTGCCAGCAGTGCCGGACGGTCCTACGAGCAGTACTTC. It is translated as CASSAGRSYEQYF. The V call is TRBV6-1, the J call TRBJ2-7; D remains ambiguous. CDR1 is MNHNS and CDR2 is SASEGT in the germline V gene. The CDR3 runs 13 residues. The ends were cut back, 4 bases at V and 1 base at J, with 8 bases in the middle.